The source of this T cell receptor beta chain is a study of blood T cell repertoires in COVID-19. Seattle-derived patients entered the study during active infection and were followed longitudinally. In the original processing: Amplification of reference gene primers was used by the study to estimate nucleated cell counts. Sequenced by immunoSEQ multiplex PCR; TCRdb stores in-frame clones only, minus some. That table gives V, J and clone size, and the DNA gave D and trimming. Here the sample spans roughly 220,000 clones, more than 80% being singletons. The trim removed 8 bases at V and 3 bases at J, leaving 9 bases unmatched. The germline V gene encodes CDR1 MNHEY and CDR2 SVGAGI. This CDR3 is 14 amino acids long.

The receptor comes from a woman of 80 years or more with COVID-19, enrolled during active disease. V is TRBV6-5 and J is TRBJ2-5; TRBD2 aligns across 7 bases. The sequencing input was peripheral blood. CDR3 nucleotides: TGTGCCAGCTATCGTACGGGAGGAGAAGAGACCCAGTACTTC. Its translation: CASYRTGGEETQYF.